Following are 16 T cell receptor beta chains from one sample sequenced in a study of regulatory T cells. Study-wide points: Regulatory T cells from CD3G-deficient patients were less diverse than autologous conventional CD4+ cells and control regulatory cells.

Amplification used 52 TRBV primers and 13 TRBJ primers. The protocol was immunoSEQ multiplex PCR, while the TCRdb copy is restricted to in-frame clones and leaves out a portion. The sample holds roughly 2,300 clones, 80% to 95% seen once. These TCRs are of unknown antigen specificity. Sequencing was carried out using CD4+ Tregs sorted from blood. These receptors all stem from a child under 18 with CD3G deficiency.

The genes are TRBV5-4 and TRBJ2-7; D is possibly TRBD2 (6 bases). The CDR3 is 13 amino acids. Germline V CDR1 and CDR2: SGHNT, YYREEE (reference sequence). V gave up 3 bases and J gave up 9 bases, with 16 bases separating them. CDR3 in amino acids: CASSSFPEGRQYF. CDR3 bases: TGTGCCAGCAGCTCTTTCCCGGAGGGCAGGCAGTACTTC.

The J gene is TRBJ1-6, the V gene TRBV6-1; 7 positions agree with TRBD1. The CDR3 extends over 19 amino acids. V lost 2 bases and J lost 8; bases outside the gene matches: 18. Germline CDR1 and CDR2: MNHNS and SASEGT. The CDR3 spells CASSETITRQGRFYSPLHF. The CDR3 DNA sequence: TGTGCCAGCAGTGAAACGATTACAAGACAGGGTCGCTTTTATTCACCCCTCCACTTT.

J is TRBJ2-7 and V is TRBV27; D remains ambiguous. V was cut by 3 bases and J by 1 base, with 10 bases left in between. This CDR3 contains 14 residues. Germline CDR1 reads MNHEY; CDR2 reads SMNVEV (reference sequence). DNA of the CDR3: TGTGCCAGCAGTTTGAGGTACGGATCCTACGAGCAGTACTTC. Translated: CASSLRYGSYEQYF.

The V gene is TRBV6-1, the J gene TRBJ2-1; no clear D gene. V was cut by 2 bases and J by 7 bases, with 9 bases left in between. The germline V gene encodes CDR1 MNHNS and CDR2 SASEGT. CDR3 size: 13 residues. The DNA of the CDR3 is TGTGCCAGCAGTGAAAGTAGGGTAAATGAGCAGTTCTTC. It translates to CASSESRVNEQFF.

This chain joins TRBV7-9 and TRBJ2-1; D might be TRBD1 or TRBD2, each matching 6 bases. CDR1 SEHNR and CDR2 FQNEAQ come from the germline V gene (reference sequence). This CDR3 comprises 15 residues. Deletions cut 1 base from V and 7 bases from J, with 14 bases between. In nucleotides, the CDR3 is TGTGCCAGCAGCTTAGGCGGGACAACCCAAAATGAGCAGTTCTTC. Translation: CASSLGGTTQNEQFF.

The rearrangement uses TRBV28 and TRBJ1-2; no clear D gene. V gave up 5 bases and J gave up 4 bases, with 8 bases separating them. The CDR3 has 12 amino acids. Looked up from germline, CDR1 is MDHEN and CDR2 is SYDVKM. CDR3 coding DNA: TGTGCCAGCAGTGCCCGGGGCTATGGCTACACCTTC. Translated, it gives CASSARGYGYTF.

J is TRBJ2-7 and V is TRBV28; D is uncertain. The V gene lost 4 bases and the J gene lost 2 bases, with 6 bases spanning the gap. Germline V gene data show CDR1 as MDHEN and CDR2 as SYDVKM. The CDR3 spans 12 residues. In nucleotides, the CDR3 is TGTGCCAGCAGTTCTAAAACCTACGAGCAGTACTTC. Protein: CASSSKTYEQYF. The full variable domain, completed using reference TRBV28 and TRBJ2-7, is DVKVTQSSRYLVKRTGEKVFLECVQDMDHENMFWYRQDPGLGLRLIYFSYDVKMKEKGDIPEGYSVSREKKERFSLILESASTNQTSMYLCASSSKTYEQYFGPGTRLTVT.

This chain uses TRBV28 with TRBJ1-2; 8 nucleotides align to TRBD1. The CDR3 covers 15 residues. Losses at the gene ends were 5 bases for V and 2 bases for J; bases not matched to a gene: 7. Germline V gives CDR1 MDHEN, CDR2 SYDVKM. In DNA, the CDR3 is TGTGCCAGCAGTCCCCGAACAGGGGGGAACTATGGCTACACCTTC. Translated, it gives CASSPRTGGNYGYTF.

This chain connects TRBV5-6 to TRBJ2-2; no clear D. Trimming stripped 2 bases from V and 0 bases from J, with 5 bases between. CDR1 is SGHDT and CDR2 is YYEEEE in the germline V gene. There are 14 residues in the CDR3. The CDR3 DNA reads TGTGCCAGCAGCTTAGCCCCGAACACCGGGGAGCTGTTTTTT. This sequence encodes CASSLAPNTGELFF.

The chain combines TRBV20-1 with TRBJ2-7; 8 nucleotides match TRBD1. J gave up 8 bases and V 6 bases, and 6 bases lay outside the gene matches. Germline CDR1 reads DFQATT; CDR2 reads SNEGSKA (reference sequence). The CDR3 has 11 residues. CDR3 sequence reads: CSAGDRGQQYF. The CDR3 DNA is TGCAGTGCAGGCGACAGGGGACAGCAGTACTTC.

The J gene is TRBJ2-7, the V gene TRBV27; 7 nucleotides line up with TRBD2. Germline V lookup: CDR1 MNHEY, CDR2 SMNVEV (reference sequence). CDR3 length equals 14 residues. The junction had 4 bases not matched to a gene; V was cut back by 3 bases and J by 2 bases. CDR3 coding DNA: TGTGCCAGCAGTTTGAAGCGGGGCCCCTACGAGCAGTACTTC. Its translation: CASSLKRGPYEQYF.

This clone has a single count. The genes are TRBV28 and TRBJ1-1; no clear D. The CDR3 totals 16 residues. The germline V and J ends were trimmed by 3 bases and 1 base, with 15 bases remaining between them. CDR1 is MDHEN, CDR2 SYDVKM, per germline. The CDR3 DNA reads TGTGCCAGCAGTTTTCGACCACTCCTAAGGAACACTGAAGCTTTCTTT. The encoded protein is CASSFRPLLRNTEAFF.

The chain recombines TRBV6-1 with TRBJ1-2; 7 nucleotides agree with TRBD1. The V and J ends lost 3 bases and 14 bases, in that order; junction bases with no gene match: 9. Germline V gene sequence: CDR1 MNHNS, CDR2 SASEGT. This CDR3 contains 12 residues. CDR3 region: CASSDRTGPGTF. The CDR3 region has the DNA TGTGCCAGCAGTGACCGGACAGGTCCCGGGACCTTC.

The chain employs TRBV7-4 and TRBJ2-5, with a possible D match to TRBD1 (6 bases). The V end lost 1 base, the J end lost 0 bases, and 9 bases lay between the germline ends. The germline gives CDR1 SGHVT, CDR2 SQSDAQ. The CDR3 extends over 15 amino acids. CDR3 loop: CASSLGQGYQETQYF. The CDR3 nucleotides read TGTGCCAGCAGCTTAGGGCAGGGGTACCAAGAGACCCAGTACTTC.

This clone was recorded a few times. The V gene is TRBV28, the J gene TRBJ2-6; 7 bases are shared with TRBD1. V dropped 6 bases and J dropped 0; count of bases not matched to a gene: 8. Germline CDR1 is MDHEN and CDR2 is SYDVKM. This CDR3 is 17 amino acids long. The CDR3, as DNA: TGTGCCAGCAGCCGGGACAGAGCGAACTCTGGGGCCAACGTCCTGACTTTC. Translated: CASSRDRANSGANVLTF.

The rearrangement uses TRBV11-2 and TRBJ1-1, with D maybe TRBD1 (6 bases). Germline loops: CDR1 SGHAT, CDR2 FQNNGV. V dropped 2 bases and J dropped 10 bases, with 17 bases sitting between them. The CDR3 is 14 residues long. CDR3 residues: CASSLSVSTGRAFF. The CDR3 DNA follows: TGTGCCAGCAGCTTATCGGTGTCCACAGGGAGAGCTTTCTTT.